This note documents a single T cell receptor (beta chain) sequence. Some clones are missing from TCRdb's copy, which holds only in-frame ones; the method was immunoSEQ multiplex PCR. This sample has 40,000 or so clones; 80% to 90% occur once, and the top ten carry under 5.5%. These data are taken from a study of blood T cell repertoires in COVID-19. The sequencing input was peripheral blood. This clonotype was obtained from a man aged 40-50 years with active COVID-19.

For the CDR3, the DNA is TGTGCCAGCAGCTTCGGACAGGGGGACTACAATGAGCAGTTCTTC. Its translation is CASSFGQGDYNEQFF. The rearrangement uses TRBV7-3 and TRBJ2-1, with TRBD1 matching 10 bases. J lost 3 bases, V lost 3 bases, and 2 bases had no gene match. Per germline, CDR1 SGHTA and CDR2 FQGTGA. The length of the CDR3 is 15 residues. Full variable domain (outside the CDR3, taken from reference TRBV7-3 and TRBJ2-1): GAGVSQTPSNKVTEKGKYVELRCDPISGHTALYWYRQSLGQGPEFLIYFQGTGAADDSGLPNDRFFAVRPEGSVSTLKIQRTERGDSAVYLCASSFGQGDYNEQFFGPGTRLTVL.